This T cell receptor (beta chain) was identified in a study of identical twins. Study-wide results and limits: Out-of-frame alpha sequences shared between twins exhibited an excess of low generation probability. Fewer insertions were carried by abundant cord blood beta clonotypes, but none was seen in memory repertoires.

Worth noting for this clonotype: Its antigen is currently unknown.

Healthy Caucasians were all of the donors. Addition of a universal primer site occurred through template switching, and cDNA carried unique molecular identifiers. Using its own MiXCR run on the 5' RACE reads, TCRdb lists one record per CDR3 protein. The repertoire holds about 530,000 distinct CDR3 sequences, with 20% to 25% as singletons. CDR3 size: 13 residues. Trimming removed 5 bases from V and 1 base from J, with 8 bases in between. Germline V gene lookup returns CDR1 MGHRA and CDR2 YSYEKL. A further study also used this sample, focusing on yellow fever vaccine responses in identical twins.

The V gene is TRBV4-1, the J gene TRBJ2-5, with D possibly TRBD1 on 6 matching bases. The sequencing sample was made of CD4+ T cells sorted from blood. This sequence originates from a woman aged 18-29 years in good health. CDR3 DNA sequence: TGCGCCAGCAGCAAGGACAGCCAAGAGACCCAGTACTTC. Its translation is CASSKDSQETQYF.